What follows are 32 T cell receptor beta chains derived from one specimen sequenced in a study of cytomegalovirus exposure and HLA in healthy donors. PCR primers comprised 60 Vbeta and 13 Jbeta primers. The assay was immunoSEQ multiplex PCR, and TCRdb's table has in-frame clones only and misses some. Here the sample spans under 110,000 clones, around 85% being singletons. Sequenced material: PBMCs. The source is a man younger than 45 in good health and CMV-seronegative.

The J gene is TRBJ1-4, the V gene TRBV13, with D unclear. The CDR3 has 12 amino acids. From germline, CDR1 is PRHDT and CDR2 FYEKMQ (reference sequence). V dropped 0 bases and J dropped 8 bases, with 4 bases sitting between them. Written as DNA, the CDR3 is TGTGCCAGCAGCTTAGGGGGCGAAAAACTGTTTTTT. Its protein is CASSLGGEKLFF. Combining the CDR3 with reference TRBV13 and TRBJ1-4 gives the whole variable domain AAGVIQSPRHLIKEKRETATLKCYPIPRHDTVYWYQQGPGQDPQFLISFYEKMQSDKGSIPDRFSAQQFSDYHSELNMSSLELGDSALYFCASSLGGEKLFFGSGTQLSVL.

This chain joins TRBV29-1 and TRBJ1-2; 8 nucleotides agree with TRBD1. V was clipped by 7 bases and J by 3 bases; unmatched bases: 4. CDR1 SQVTM and CDR2 ANQGSEA come from the germline V gene. The CDR3 totals 12 residues. CDR3 loop: CSAPGQDYGYTF. In nucleotides, the CDR3 is TGCAGCGCACCGGGACAGGACTATGGCTACACCTTC. The entire variable domain, with the rest obtained from reference TRBV29-1 and TRBJ1-2, is as follows: SAVISQKPSRDICQRGTSLTIQCQVDSQVTMMFWYRQQPGQSLTLIATANQGSEATYESGFVIDKFPISRPNLTFSTLTVSNMSPEDSSIYLCSAPGQDYGYTFGSGTRLTVV.

The rearrangement uses TRBV7-9 and TRBJ2-5; TRBD2 matches 8 bases. Per germline, CDR1 SEHNR and CDR2 FQNEAQ (reference sequence). This CDR3 is built from 16 residues. V was pared by 5 bases and J by 2 bases, with 10 bases of the junction left unmatched. This chain's CDR3 is CASSPKLAESQETQYF. DNA of the CDR3: TGTGCCAGCAGCCCCAAACTAGCGGAAAGTCAAGAGACCCAGTACTTC.

The chain is built from TRBV25-1 and TRBJ2-3, with TRBD2 matching 9 bases. Germline V gene sequence: CDR1 MGHDK, CDR2 SYGVNS. V shed 3 bases, J shed 4 bases, and the junction held 2 bases outside the gene matches. This CDR3 spans 14 amino acids. The CDR3 region has the DNA TGTGCCAGCAGTGATGCGGGAGGGCCAGATACGCAGTATTTT. Its protein is CASSDAGGPDTQYF.

The chain uses TRBV30 and TRBJ2-2; no firm D call. Germline V gene sequence: CDR1 GTSNPN, CDR2 SVGIG (reference sequence). Trimming pared 0 bases from V and 2 bases from J, leaving 7 bases between. CDR3 length: 14 residues. The CDR3: CAWSVRYNTGELFF. The CDR3 coding sequence is TGTGCCTGGAGTGTACGGTATAACACCGGGGAGCTGTTTTTT.

The V gene is TRBV4-2, the J gene TRBJ2-3, with 9 positions matching TRBD1. Unmatched junction bases numbered 19, after V lost 4 bases and J lost 5 bases. This CDR3 comprises 19 residues. Germline CDR1 is LGHNA and CDR2 is YNFKEQ. The chain's CDR3 is CASSPSWSGTGSHQDTQYF. The CDR3 DNA reads as TGTGCCAGCAGCCCATCCTGGTCGGGGACAGGGTCTCATCAAGATACGCAGTATTTT.

V and J are TRBV18 and TRBJ1-4; D not resolved. Per the germline V gene, CDR1 is KGHSH and CDR2 is LQKENI. CDR3 size: 13 residues. Trimming took off 6 bases at V and 4 bases at J, with 9 bases between the two ends. This CDR3 reads CASSRGVNEKLFF. CDR3 DNA sequence: TGTGCCAGCTCTCGCGGGGTTAATGAAAAACTGTTTTTT.

V gene TRBV6-5 combines with J gene TRBJ2-7, with 8 bases fitting TRBD1. V lost 8 bases and J lost 5; bases outside the gene matches: 11. The CDR3 runs 14 residues. Germline assignment: CDR1 MNHEY and CDR2 SVGAGI. The CDR3 DNA reads TGTGCCAGCCCTTCCGGACAGGGAATCAACGAGCAGTACTTC. Its translation: CASPSGQGINEQYF.

V is TRBV27 and J is TRBJ2-2; 9 bases agree with TRBD2. With V trimmed by 6 bases and J by 6 bases, 8 bases remained unmatched. The germline CDR1 and CDR2 sequences are MNHEY and SMNVEV (reference sequence). The CDR3 covers 15 residues. The chain's CDR3 is CASRGSGRPPGELFF. Written as DNA, the CDR3 is TGTGCCAGCAGGGGTAGCGGGAGACCTCCCGGGGAGCTGTTTTTT.

The chain uses TRBV28 and TRBJ2-7, with 7 bases matching TRBD1. After removal of 6 bases from V and 6 bases from J, the junction contained 5 bases not matched to a gene. Germline-derived CDR1 and CDR2 are MDHEN and SYDVKM. This CDR3 is 12 amino acids long. The CDR3 nucleotides read TGTGCCAGCAGCCCTGGACAGGTCGAGCAGTACTTC. Translating it yields CASSPGQVEQYF.

V is TRBV7-9 and J is TRBJ2-3; D is unresolved. From germline, CDR1 is SEHNR and CDR2 FQNEAQ (reference sequence). V was clipped by 2 bases and J by 0 bases, with 3 bases between them. The CDR3 runs to 13 residues. The CDR3 coding sequence is TGTGCCAGCAGCTTACTAAGCACAGATACGCAGTATTTT. It encodes CASSLLSTDTQYF.

CDR3 DNA sequence: TGTGCCAGCAGTGACCAGGGAGGCAGAGATACGCAGTATTTT. The encoded protein is CASSDQGGRDTQYF. The chain combines TRBV2 with TRBJ2-3; TRBD2 might be the D (6 bases). Germline V gene lookup returns CDR1 SNHLY and CDR2 FYNNEI. V was cut by 3 bases and J by 5 bases, with 12 bases left in between. The CDR3 consists of 14 residues.

The gene calls are TRBV28 and TRBJ1-5; 8 nucleotides match TRBD1. This CDR3 region has 12 residues. The V and J ends lost 9 bases and 6 bases, in that order; junction bases with no gene match: 4. Germline-derived CDR1 and CDR2 are MDHEN and SYDVKM. In DNA form, the CDR3 reads TGTGCCAGTTCAGGGGGCAGTCAGCCCCAGCATTTT. Translated: CASSGGSQPQHF.

The DNA for the CDR3 is TGCGCCAGCAGCTTGAATGACAGGGGGCATAATTCACCCCTCCACTTT. Its protein is CASSLNDRGHNSPLHF. The chain uses TRBV5-1 and TRBJ1-6; 10 bases align to TRBD1. Trimming at V came to 1 base and at J to 5 bases, leaving 3 bases not matched to a gene. This CDR3 has 16 amino acids. Germline V gene sequence: CDR1 SGHRS, CDR2 YFSETQ.

The chain is built from TRBV11-2 and TRBJ2-1, with no clear D. CDR3 length equals 15 residues. Trimming left V 6 bases short and J 10 bases short, with 22 bases between. Germline V lookup: CDR1 SGHAT, CDR2 FQNNGV. CDR3 sequence: CASRHTSTNSGEQFF. The CDR3 region has the DNA TGTGCCAGCAGGCATACGTCCACTAACTCCGGGGAGCAGTTCTTC.

This clone was detected only once. The chain combines TRBV7-3 with TRBJ1-1; TRBD1 agrees at 7 bases. CDR1 and CDR2 (germline): SGHTA, FQGTGA. With V trimmed by 3 bases and J by 7 bases, 2 bases remained unmatched. The CDR3 runs to 12 residues. The CDR3 sequence is CASSLTGIEAFF. The CDR3 DNA reads as TGTGCCAGCAGCTTGACAGGGATTGAAGCTTTCTTT.

The gene calls are TRBV6-5 and TRBJ2-1; D gene ambiguous. The CDR3 has 12 amino acids. The ends were cut back, 5 bases at V and 7 bases at J, with 9 bases in the middle. Germline values: CDR1 MNHEY, CDR2 SVGAGI. The CDR3 here is CASSTVGNEQFF. The CDR3 bases are TGTGCCAGCAGTACAGTTGGGAATGAGCAGTTCTTC.

The gene calls are TRBV7-3 and TRBJ2-5, with TRBD2 identical over 9 bases. The trim removed 5 bases at V and 4 bases at J, leaving 8 bases unmatched. The CDR3 consists of 15 residues. CDR1 is SGHTA and CDR2 is FQGTGA in the germline V gene. The CDR3 region is CASSVLAGPLETQYF. Here the CDR3 DNA reads TGTGCCAGCAGCGTGCTAGCGGGACCCCTAGAGACCCAGTACTTC.

J is TRBJ2-1 and V is TRBV4-3, with 11 positions matching TRBD2. After removal of 0 bases from V and 2 bases from J, the junction contained 6 bases not matched to a gene. Per germline, CDR1 LGHNA and CDR2 YSLEER. This CDR3 is built from 18 residues. As DNA, the CDR3 is TGCGCCAGCAGCCAAGATGCCACTAGCGGGAGAGCCTACAATGAGCAGTTCTTC. This gives the protein CASSQDATSGRAYNEQFF.

The rearrangement links TRBV6-4 to TRBJ2-5; 7 bases match TRBD2. The CDR3 runs to 14 residues. Germline loops: CDR1 MRHNA, CDR2 SNTAGT. Trimming took 11 bases from V and 1 from J; bases not matched to a gene: 10. The CDR3 sequence is CASWTRPCQETQYF. The DNA of the CDR3 is TGTGCCTCCTGGACTAGACCGTGCCAAGAGACCCAGTACTTC.

Only one count was recorded for this clone. The chain carries TRBV30 and TRBJ2-7; 9 bases are shared with TRBD1. This CDR3 has 19 residues. The V gene's germline CDR1 is GTSNPN and CDR2 SVGIG (reference sequence). V gave up 4 bases and J gave up 3 bases; unmatched junction bases: 22. In DNA form, the CDR3 reads TGTGCCTGGACCCTCCCCCTTTCCGACGGGACAGGGTTTCACTACGAGCAGTACTTC. It encodes CAWTLPLSDGTGFHYEQYF.

V gene TRBV5-1 combines with J gene TRBJ1-1; D unclear. There are 14 residues in the CDR3. Germline V gene data show CDR1 as SGHRS and CDR2 as YFSETQ. Trimming shortened V by 0 bases and J by 6 bases, and 12 bases separated the two germline ends. DNA of the CDR3: TGCGCCAGCAGCTTGGACTCGGAGGGTCCTGAAGCTTTCTTT. Its protein product is CASSLDSEGPEAFF. The entire variable domain, with the rest obtained from reference TRBV5-1 and TRBJ1-1, is as follows: KAGVTQTPRYLIKTRGQQVTLSCSPISGHRSVSWYQQTPGQGLQFLFEYFSETQRNKGNFPGRFSGRQFSNSRSEMNVSTLELGDSALYLCASSLDSEGPEAFFGQGTRLTVV.

The chain is built from TRBV7-9 and TRBJ1-1; D call uncertain. This CDR3 region has 13 residues. Germline loops: CDR1 SEHNR, CDR2 FQNEAQ (reference sequence). V was clipped by 1 base and J by 6 bases, with 9 bases between them. CDR3 sequence (DNA): TGTGCCAGCAGCTTAGATAGTAACGCTGAAGCTTTCTTT. Protein sequence: CASSLDSNAEAFF.

This clone was found a few times. The rearrangement uses TRBV29-1 and TRBJ2-5; 7 bases align to TRBD1. The CDR3 runs 14 residues. Germline V CDR1 and CDR2: SQVTM, ANQGSEA. Trimming at V came to 5 bases and at J to 1 base, leaving 7 bases not matched to a gene. CDR3 nucleotides: TGCAGCGTTCCTACCCGGGACAGCCAAGAGACCCAGTACTTC. The encoded protein is CSVPTRDSQETQYF.

The CDR3 coding sequence is TGTGCCACCAGTCCGAACAGGGGTCTGCCGGGTGAGCAGTTCTTC. It yields the protein CATSPNRGLPGEQFF. The chain combines TRBV15 with TRBJ2-1, with 7 bases that match TRBD1. There are 15 residues in the CDR3. V was pared by 6 bases and J by 9 bases, with 14 bases of the junction left unmatched. CDR1 is LNHNV and CDR2 is YYDKDF in the germline V gene (reference sequence).

This clone was observed a few times. The rearrangement links TRBV9 to TRBJ2-6, with D unresolved. The CDR3 contains 15 residues. Germline CDR1 SGDLS, CDR2 YYNGEE. V was cut by 4 bases and J by 2 bases, with 10 bases left in between. The CDR3 DNA sequence: TGTGCCAGCAGCCCCCTGTCTGCTGGGGCCAACGTCCTGACTTTC. It codes for CASSPLSAGANVLTF.

The gene calls are TRBV9 and TRBJ1-1; the D gene is possibly TRBD1 (5 bases). The V gene's germline CDR1 is SGDLS and CDR2 YYNGEE. The V end was cut by 0 bases, the J end by 3 bases, with 6 bases between. CDR3 length equals 13 residues. The CDR3 reads CASSVARDTEAFF. CDR3 nucleotide sequence: TGTGCCAGCAGCGTAGCCAGGGACACTGAAGCTTTCTTT.

The V and J genes are TRBV28 and TRBJ1-1, with a possible D match to TRBD1 (5 bases). The V gene lost 2 bases and the J gene lost 1 base, with 8 bases spanning the gap. The CDR3 length is 14 residues. Germline-derived CDR1 and CDR2 are MDHEN and SYDVKM. The CDR3: CASSLGGGNTEAFF. The CDR3 DNA sequence: TGTGCCAGCAGTTTAGGGGGGGGGAACACTGAAGCTTTCTTT.

The chain uses TRBV5-1 and TRBJ2-1; no firm D call. Trimming shortened V by 0 bases and J by 9 bases, and 19 bases separated the two germline ends. CDR1 and CDR2 from the germline V gene are SGHRS and YFSETQ. The CDR3 runs 16 residues. The CDR3 reads CASSLDPHIGSSEQFF. CDR3 bases: TGCGCCAGCAGCTTGGACCCCCACATTGGTTCCTCTGAGCAGTTCTTC.

This clone was recorded once. This sequence joins TRBV28 and TRBJ2-1; no definite D call. Per germline, CDR1 MDHEN and CDR2 SYDVKM. With 7 bases removed from V and 6 bases from J, the gap between germline ends came to 16 bases. The CDR3 length is 14 residues. The CDR3 sequence: CASISRWAGNEQFF. The CDR3 coding sequence is TGTGCCAGCATTTCCCGGTGGGCAGGCAATGAGCAGTTCTTC. Combining the CDR3 with reference TRBV28 and TRBJ2-1 gives the whole variable domain DVKVTQSSRYLVKRTGEKVFLECVQDMDHENMFWYRQDPGLGLRLIYFSYDVKMKEKGDIPEGYSVSREKKERFSLILESASTNQTSMYLCASISRWAGNEQFFGPGTRLTVL.

The chain links TRBV27 to TRBJ2-3, with 7 bases aligning to TRBD2. The CDR3 length is 16 residues. Germline CDR1 is MNHEY and CDR2 is SMNVEV (reference sequence). The ends lost 6 bases at V and 2 bases at J; junction bases unmatched: 11. This CDR3 reads CASSPSAGSYTDTQYF. The CDR3 DNA reads as TGTGCCAGCAGCCCTTCAGCGGGGTCCTACACAGATACGCAGTATTTT.

The rearrangement joins TRBV28 to TRBJ2-2; perhaps TRBD1 as D (6 bases). The ends were cut back, 4 bases at V and 1 base at J, with 7 bases in the middle. The CDR3 loop spans 14 amino acids. Germline V CDR1 and CDR2: MDHEN, SYDVKM. CDR3 DNA sequence: TGTGCCAGCAGTTCGGGACAGAACACCGGGGAGCTGTTTTTT. Its translation is CASSSGQNTGELFF.